The clone carrying this T cell receptor beta chain was observed a handful of times. Its antigen remains unidentified. Naive, central memory, regulatory and stem cell-like memory cells within the CD4+ compartment were sorted using CD45RO/CCR7/CD25/CD127/CD95/CD27. This record comes from a study of beta chain features in type 1 diabetes. Study findings and constraints: The study found fewer insertions and more deletions at VDJ junctions in type 1 diabetes patients. Researchers reported that naive, central memory and Treg TCRB repertoires appeared more similar in patients than in healthy donors.

Expressed TCRB transcripts were sequenced because the entire RNA isolate underwent reverse transcription. Assay used: immunoSEQ multiplex PCR; TCRdb lists only in-frame clones, some missing. The sample consists of approximately 110,000 clones, approximately 39% of them appearing once. The CDR3 is 15 amino acids. V trimming: 4 bases; J trimming: 6 bases; junction bases outside the gene matches: 5. Looked up from germline, CDR1 is SGHNT and CDR2 is YYREEE (reference sequence). V is TRBV5-4 and J is TRBJ2-1, with TRBD2 matching over 12 bases. Sequencing was performed on stem cell memory CD4+ T cells from blood. This clonotype originated in a woman under 30 in good health. This chain's CDR3 is CASSISSGRANEQFF. In DNA, the CDR3 is TGTGCCAGCAGCATATCTAGCGGGAGGGCCAATGAGCAGTTCTTC.